The T cell receptor beta chain under discussion was sequenced for a study of blood T cells in healthy people across ages. General study findings and limits: A roughly linear age-dependent decrease characterized TCR beta diversity per million T cells. Estimates based on one million T cells were treated as lower bounds.

This clonotype has more than one count but fewer than ten. Its antigen remains unknown. Germline is not matched at one junction end, which may reflect a read error. Combining a sample-barcoded 5' primer with a J-beta primer mix, a second PCR ran for 7 to 11 cycles. TCRdb reanalysed the 5' RACE reads using MiXCR and keeps one entry per CDR3 protein. The repertoire holds about 930,000 distinct CDR3 sequences, with roughly 28% as singletons. The CDR3 runs 17 residues. Germline CDR1 SSHAT, CDR2 FNYEAQ (reference sequence). The same sample was also used in a study of T cells of mothers and their children. That publication notes: Mothers gave over 9 million TCR beta CDR3 reads each, and children several million each. When mothers and children were related, their normalized repertoire overlap, which was always slightly higher, did not differ significantly from that of unrelated pairs.

Sequencing was done on a sample of blood. The clonotype originates from a woman between 40 and 50 years old in good health. V is TRBV7-7 and J is TRBJ2-1; TRBD1 matches at 8 bases. CDR3 in amino acids: CASSPLTGVGRSGEQFF. The DNA of the CDR3 is TGTGCTAGCAGCCCCCTGACAGGGGTTGGTCGTTCGGGTGAGCAGTTCTTC.